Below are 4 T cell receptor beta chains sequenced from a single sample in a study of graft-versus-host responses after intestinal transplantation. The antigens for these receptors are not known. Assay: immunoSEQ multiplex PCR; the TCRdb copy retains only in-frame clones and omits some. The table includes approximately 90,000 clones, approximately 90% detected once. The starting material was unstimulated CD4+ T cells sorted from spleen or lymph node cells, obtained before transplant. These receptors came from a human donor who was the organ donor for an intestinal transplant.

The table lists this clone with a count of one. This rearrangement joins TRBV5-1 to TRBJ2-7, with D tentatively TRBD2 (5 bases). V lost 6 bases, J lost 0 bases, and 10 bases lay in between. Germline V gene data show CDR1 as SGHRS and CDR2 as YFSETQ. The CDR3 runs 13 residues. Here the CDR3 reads CASTPEGSYEQYF. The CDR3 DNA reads TGCGCCAGCACCCCCGAGGGCTCCTACGAGCAGTACTTC.

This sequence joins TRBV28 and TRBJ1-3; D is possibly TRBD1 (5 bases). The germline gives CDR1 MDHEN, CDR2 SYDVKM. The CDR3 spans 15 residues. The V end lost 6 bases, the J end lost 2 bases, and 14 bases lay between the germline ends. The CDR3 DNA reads TGTGCCAGCAGCTCCAACCGGGGGGCTGGAAACACCATATATTTT. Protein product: CASSSNRGAGNTIYF.

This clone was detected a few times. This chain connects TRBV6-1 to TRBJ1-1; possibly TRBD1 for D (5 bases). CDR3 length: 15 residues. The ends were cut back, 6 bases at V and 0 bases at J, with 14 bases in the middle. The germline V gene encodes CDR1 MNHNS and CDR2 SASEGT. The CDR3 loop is CASRWAREMNTEAFF. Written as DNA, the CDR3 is TGTGCCAGCAGGTGGGCCAGGGAAATGAACACTGAAGCTTTCTTT.

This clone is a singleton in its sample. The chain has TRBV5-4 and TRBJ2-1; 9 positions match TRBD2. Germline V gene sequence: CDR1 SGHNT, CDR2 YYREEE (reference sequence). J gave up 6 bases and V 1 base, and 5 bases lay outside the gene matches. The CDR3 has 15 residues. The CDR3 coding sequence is TGTGCCAGCAGCTTGCAGCGGGAGGTGCCCAATGAGCAGTTCTTC. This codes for CASSLQREVPNEQFF. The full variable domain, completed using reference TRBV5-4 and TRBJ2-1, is ETGVTQSPTHLIKTRGQQVTLRCSSQSGHNTVSWYQQALGQGPQFIFQYYREEENGRGNFPPRFSGLQFPNYSSELNVNALELDDSALYLCASSLQREVPNEQFFGPGTRLTVL.